The rows below give T cell receptor beta chains drawn from one sample of a study of T cells in Graves' hyperthyroidism and ophthalmopathy. TCRdb itself ran the multiplex PCR reads through MiXCR, one entry per CDR3 protein. The sample yields roughly 700,000 distinct CDR3 sequences, 14% seen once. Sequenced sample: blood. These TCRs come from a woman younger than 35 with Graves' hyperthyroidism. CDR3s include the opening cysteine and the closing phenylalanine or tryptophan. The D gene is left open where the match is weak. Size is stated for part of the rows, as once, few or many counts, or as a class when the clone is expanded.

CDR3 protein	CDR3 DNA	D gene	V gene	clone size	J gene
CASSLALQGMTDTQYF	TGCGCCAGCAGCTTGGCCTTACAGGGGATGACAGATACGCAGTATTTT	TRBD1	TRBV5-1	many	TRBJ2-3
CASSQDDRGQETQYF	TGTGCCAGCAGCCAAGATGACAGGGGACAAGAGACCCAGTACTTC	TRBD1	TRBV9	few	TRBJ2-5
CSASIPQGFTEAFF	TGCAGTGCTAGCATCCCCCAGGGTTTCACTGAAGCTTTCTTT	-	TRBV20-1	few	TRBJ1-1
CASSGEGRETQYF	TGTGCCAGCAGCGGGGAGGGAAGAGAGACCCAGTACTTC	TRBD2	TRBV13	many	TRBJ2-5
CSARGLAGGQSSYNEQFF	TGCAGTGCTAGAGGACTAGCGGGAGGGCAGAGCTCCTACAATGAGCAGTTCTTC	TRBD2	TRBV20-1	many	TRBJ2-1
CASSSRDGEYNEQFF	TGTGCCAGCAGTTCCCGGGATGGGGAATACAATGAGCAGTTCTTC	-	TRBV12-3/TRBV12-4	many	TRBJ2-1
CASSSRADTQYF	TGTGCCAGCAGCTCCCGGGCCGATACGCAGTATTTT	-	TRBV7-6	many	TRBJ2-3
CASSELAEPYNEQFF	TGTGCCAGCAGCGAACTAGCGGAACCCTACAATGAGCAGTTCTTC	TRBD2	TRBV7-3	many	TRBJ2-1
CSVVGGLNTGELFF	TGCAGCGTCGTCGGGGGGCTGAACACCGGGGAGCTGTTTTTT	-	TRBV29-1	-	TRBJ2-2
CASSPRSRLGPLHF	TGTGCCAGCAGTCCTCGCTCCCGCTTGGGACCCCTCCACTTT	-	TRBV28	many	TRBJ1-6
CASSRDRVEQYF	TGTGCCAGCAGCCGGGACAGGGTCGAGCAGTACTTC	TRBD1	TRBV12-3/TRBV12-4	many	TRBJ2-7
CASSPGGGGSTEAFF	TGTGCCAGCAGCCCCGGGGGGGGGGGAAGTACTGAAGCTTTCTTT	-	TRBV9	few	TRBJ1-1
CSVERQAGGRETQYF	TGCAGCGTTGAGAGACAGGCGGGCGGTAGGGAGACCCAGTACTTC	-	TRBV29-1	many	TRBJ2-5
CASSLPEGRETQYF	TGTGCCAGCAGCTTACCCGAGGGGAGAGAGACCCAGTACTTC	-	TRBV7-6	many	TRBJ2-5
CASTGRPFQPQHF	TGTGCCAGCACCGGCAGACCCTTTCAGCCCCAGCATTTT	-	TRBV27	-	TRBJ1-5
CASTWTGGGNTIYF	TGTGCCAGCACCTGGACAGGGGGAGGAAACACCATATATTTT	TRBD1	TRBV28	-	TRBJ1-3
CASSQNRAPYEQYF	TGTGCCAGCAGCCAGAACAGGGCTCCCTACGAGCAGTACTTC	-	TRBV3-1	many	TRBJ2-7
CASSLLTKNTEAFF	TGTGCCAGCAGTTTATTAACGAAGAACACTGAAGCTTTCTTT	-	TRBV28	few	TRBJ1-1
CASSYPRGTSGSSGKNIQYF	TGTGCCAGCAGTTACCCGAGGGGGACTAGCGGGAGTTCCGGAAAAAACATTCAGTACTTC	TRBD2	TRBV6-5	-	TRBJ2-4